The rows below give T cell receptor beta chains drawn from one sample of a study of blood T cell repertoires in COVID-19. The protocol was immunoSEQ multiplex PCR, while the TCRdb copy is restricted to in-frame clones and leaves out a portion. Among 200,000 or so clones listed, about 80% were seen once. Sequencing was carried out using peripheral blood. Every receptor here comes from a human donor with acute or convalescent COVID-19. The donor label of this sample is uncertain. The CDR3 runs from the conserved cysteine through the conserved F or W. Fields, in order: V gene, J gene, clone size, D gene, CDR3 DNA, CDR3 protein. The D gene is left open where the match is weak. Clone size, where shown, is once, few, many, or a class for clones that have expanded.

TRBV30	TRBJ2-3	-	-	TGTGCCTGGACCGGGGACTCAAGCACAGATACGCAGTATTTT	CAWTGDSSTDTQYF
TRBV5-8	TRBJ2-1	-	-	TGTGCCAGCAGCTTGGTGGTGGCTAGTGAGCAGTTCTTC	CASSLVVASEQFF
TRBV9	TRBJ2-3	-	TRBD2	TGTGCCAGCAGCGTAGCTCTGGGAGGGGCTGGTACGCAGTATTTT	CASSVALGGAGTQYF
TRBV3-1/TRBV3-2	TRBJ2-1	few	-	TGTGCCAGCAGCCAAGATTGGACATTCTCCTACAATGAGCAGTTCTTC	CASSQDWTFSYNEQFF
TRBV30	TRBJ1-1	-	TRBD1	TGTGCCTGGAACATAGGGGGCCCCGAAGCTTTCTTT	CAWNIGGPEAFF
TRBV5-1	TRBJ1-3	-	-	TGCGCCAGCAGCTTGGCCCCAGGGCCTGGAAACACCATATATTTT	CASSLAPGPGNTIYF
TRBV5-1	TRBJ2-7	-	TRBD2	TGCGCCAGCAGCTTCTCAGCGGGAGGTTCCTACGAGCAGTACTTC	CASSFSAGGSYEQYF
TRBV9	TRBJ2-1	-	TRBD2	TGTGCCAGCAGTGTTACTAGCGGGATTCTCAATGAGCAGTTCTTC	CASSVTSGILNEQFF
TRBV20-1	TRBJ2-1	-	-	TGCAGTGCTAGTCTTGCGGGACTCAACAATGAGCAGTTCTTC	CSASLAGLNNEQFF
TRBV29-1	TRBJ1-1	-	-	TGCAGCGTTAGCGGGGGGTGGTACACTGAAGCTTTCTTT	CSVSGGWYTEAFF
TRBV24-1	TRBJ2-3	-	TRBD1	TGTGCCACCAGTGACCCTGGACAGGACCCAGATACGCAGTATTTT	CATSDPGQDPDTQYF
TRBV27	TRBJ1-2	-	TRBD1	TGTGCCAGCAGGGGCCAGGGGGCCGCCCTCTATGGCTACACCTTC	CASRGQGAALYGYTF
TRBV19	TRBJ1-1	-	-	TGTGCCAGTAGAAGCCGGGACTGGGGTATGGCTTTCTTT	CASRSRDWGMAFF
TRBV7-9	TRBJ1-5	few	TRBD1	TGTGCCAGCAGCCCGACAGGGTCCAATCAGCCCCAGCATTTT	CASSPTGSNQPQHF
TRBV28	TRBJ1-2	-	TRBD1	TGTGCCAGCAGTACCAACGACAGGGGGCACTATGGCTACACCTTT	CASSTNDRGHYGYTF
TRBV27	TRBJ1-2	once	TRBD1	TGTGCCAGCAGTGCCACCGGGACAGGGGGCTTCTATGGCTACACCTTC	CASSATGTGGFYGYTF
TRBV6-5	TRBJ2-5	-	-	TGTGCCAGCAGCCGCAGGGGTACGAAGACCCAGTACTTC	CASSRRGTKTQYF
TRBV4-1	TRBJ1-5	-	-	TGCGCCAGCAGCCAAGATCCAGGGCCCCTTAATCAGCCCCAGCATTTT	CASSQDPGPLNQPQHF
TRBV9	TRBJ1-6	-	-	TGTGCCAGCCAAGGGAGCTCCTATAATTCACCCCTCCACTTT	CASQGSSYNSPLHF
TRBV19	TRBJ1-5	-	TRBD1	TGTGCCAGTAGTGGGACAGGGGGCGGGCAGCCCCAGCATTTT	CASSGTGGGQPQHF
TRBV28	TRBJ2-1	-	TRBD2	TGTGCCAGCTCTTCTAGCGGGAGGGCGCGGAATGAGCAGTTCTTC	CASSSSGRARNEQFF
TRBV4-3	TRBJ2-2	-	-	TGCGCCAGCAGCCAAAGAGGGGACACGAACACCGGGGAGCTGTTTTTT	CASSQRGDTNTGELFF
TRBV11-2	TRBJ1-1	-	TRBD1	TGTGCCAGCAGCTTAGGGCTACAGGGGAGTGAAGCTTTCTTT	CASSLGLQGSEAFF
TRBV30	TRBJ1-3	few	-	TGTGCCTGGAGTGTGAGCTCATCAGGAAACACCATATATTTT	CAWSVSSSGNTIYF
TRBV10-3	TRBJ2-1	-	TRBD2	TGTGCCATCAGTGAAGGCCTAGCGGGAGCAAATGAGCAGTTCTTC	CAISEGLAGANEQFF
TRBV5-1	TRBJ1-3	-	-	TGCGCCAGCAGCTTCGGGTCGGCCTCTGGAAACACCATATATTTT	CASSFGSASGNTIYF
TRBV7-2	TRBJ2-7	-	-	TGTGCCAGCAGCACTAGGGGCGGGGCTTCTTACGAGCAGTACTTC	CASSTRGGASYEQYF
TRBV30	TRBJ2-7	-	-	TGTGCCTGGAGCCGACTAGACCCCTACGAGCAGTACTTC	CAWSRLDPYEQYF
TRBV9	TRBJ2-7	-	-	TGTGCCAGCAGCGTAGCTAGCAATTCTCCCTACGAGCAGTACTTC	CASSVASNSPYEQYF
TRBV6-5	TRBJ1-1	-	-	TGTGCCAGCACCCCAAGGGAGGGGCGGGCTTTCTTT	CASTPREGRAFF
TRBV6-1	TRBJ1-1	-	TRBD1	TGTGCCAGCAGTGAAGCCCCCCGACAGGGGAAAAACACTGAAGCTTTCTTT	CASSEAPRQGKNTEAFF
TRBV7-9	TRBJ1-1	few	TRBD1	TGTGCCAGCAGCCACAGGGGGTACACTGAAGCTTTCTTT	CASSHRGYTEAFF
TRBV18	TRBJ2-1	-	TRBD2	TGTGCCAGCTCACAATCATGGATAGCGGGAGGGGGCAATGAGCAGTTCTTC	CASSQSWIAGGGNEQFF
TRBV3-1/TRBV3-2	TRBJ2-5	-	TRBD2	TGTGCCAGCAGCCAAGCGGGAGGGCCTGGGGAGACCCAGTACTTC	CASSQAGGPGETQYF
TRBV28	TRBJ1-2	-	-	TGTGCCAGCAGGGACGGCCAGGGATATGGCTACACCTTC	CASRDGQGYGYTF
TRBV30	TRBJ1-1	once	-	TGTGCCTGGAGTGGACAAGTGAACACTGAAGCTTTCTTT	CAWSGQVNTEAFF
TRBV6-1	TRBJ2-3	-	TRBD2	TGTGCCAGCAGTGCCCTAGCGGCCACGGGGACAGATACGCAGTATTTT	CASSALAATGTDTQYF
TRBV9	TRBJ1-1	-	-	TGTGCCAGCAGCGCAACTTCCGGACAGACTAACACTGAAGCTTTCTTT	CASSATSGQTNTEAFF
TRBV10-1	TRBJ1-6	-	TRBD1	TGCGCCAGCAGCCGGGACAGGGGAAACTCACCCCTCCACTTT	CASSRDRGNSPLHF
TRBV7-6	TRBJ2-5	-	TRBD1	TGTGCCAGCAGCTTAGCTCTTACAGGGGGCCGGCAAGAGACCCAGTACTTC	CASSLALTGGRQETQYF
TRBV6-5	TRBJ1-6	once	TRBD1	TGTGCCAGCAGTTACTCTGGGACAGGGGGCTCTTCACCCCTCCACTTT	CASSYSGTGGSSPLHF